Following are 20 T cell receptor beta chains from one sample sequenced in a study of OX40 agonist ivuxolimab in advanced cancers. Here immunoSEQ multiplex PCR was the method, and the copy in TCRdb shows in-frame clones only, minus some. The table shows approximately 74,000 clones, with about three quarters occurring only once. This specimen consisted of CD4+ or CD8+ T cells sorted from blood, obtained in a trial of the OX40 agonist ivuxolimab. The receptors originated from an adult with an advanced solid tumor such as melanoma, head and neck, liver or kidney cancer.

The rearrangement joins TRBV11-2 to TRBJ1-3, with D unclear. Germline CDR1 SGHAT, CDR2 FQNNGV. This CDR3 comprises 13 residues. V lost 5 bases to trimming and J lost 5 bases, with 10 bases between them. Here the CDR3 DNA reads TGTGCCAGCAGCCAGAGGGAGCGAAACACCATATATTTT. Translated: CASSQRERNTIYF.

The genes are TRBV5-4 and TRBJ2-5; TRBD2 is a possible D gene (6 bases). CDR3 length: 15 residues. V lost 4 bases and J lost 5, with 18 bases in between. The germline CDR1 and CDR2 sequences are SGHNT and YYREEE (reference sequence). Here the CDR3 reads CASSRAVSAGETQYF. The CDR3 bases are TGTGCCAGCAGCCGCGCGGTCAGCGCGGGGGAGACCCAGTACTTC.

This clone has only one observation. V usage is TRBV7-8 and J usage is TRBJ1-2; no clear D. CDR3 size: 15 residues. V lost 1 base to trimming and J lost 4 bases, with 13 bases between them. Per the germline V gene, CDR1 is SGHVS and CDR2 is FQNEAQ. This chain's CDR3 is CASSLGVRQTYGYTF. Here the CDR3 DNA reads TGTGCCAGCAGCTTAGGGGTGCGGCAGACCTATGGCTACACCTTC. Based on the CDR3 plus reference TRBV7-8 and TRBJ1-2, the full variable domain is GAGVSQSPRYKVAKRGQDVALRCDPISGHVSLFWYQQALGQGPEFLTYFQNEAQLDKSGLPSDRFFAERPEGSVSTLKIQRTQQEDSAVYLCASSLGVRQTYGYTFGSGTRLTVV.

V is TRBV28 and J is TRBJ1-2; 7 nucleotides line up with TRBD1. The J segment lost 2 bases and the V segment lost 3 bases, leaving 6 bases of the junction unmatched. The CDR3 runs 15 residues. CDR1 is MDHEN and CDR2 is SYDVKM in the germline V gene. The CDR3 region has the DNA TGTGCCAGCAGTTTGACAGGGAAGGCGAACTATGGCTACACCTTC. Protein product: CASSLTGKANYGYTF.

The chain carries TRBV29-1 and TRBJ1-2; D possibly corresponds to TRBD1 (5 bases). The germline V gene has CDR1 SQVTM and CDR2 ANQGSEA. Trimming cost V 0 bases and J 8 bases, with 13 bases left between them. The CDR3 has 13 residues. The CDR3 is CSVEELEGLGYTF. The CDR3 DNA sequence: TGCAGCGTTGAAGAGTTGGAGGGGCTGGGCTACACCTTC.

This clone was picked up a small number of times. The V gene is TRBV5-8, the J gene TRBJ2-1; D is undetermined. V was cut by 0 bases and J by 12 bases, with 19 bases left in between. The CDR3 sequence is 15 residues long. The germline CDR1 and CDR2 sequences are SGHTS and YDEGEE. Here the CDR3 reads CASSLGFNPTMRQFF. CDR3 nucleotides: TGTGCCAGCAGCTTGGGTTTCAACCCCACAATGAGGCAGTTCTTC.

The genes are TRBV10-1 and TRBJ2-2; D unclear. CDR3 size: 14 residues. The V end was cut by 6 bases, the J end by 0 bases, with 8 bases between. CDR1 and CDR2 (germline): WNHNN, SYGVQD (reference sequence). CDR3 amino acids: CASRLDPNTGELFF. As DNA, the CDR3 is TGCGCCAGCAGACTCGACCCGAACACCGGGGAGCTGTTTTTT.

This clone was detected only once. The V call is TRBV13, the J call TRBJ1-2; possibly TRBD1 for D (5 bases). The CDR3 has 13 residues. Trimming removed 5 bases from V and 4 bases from J, with 11 bases in between. Germline loops: CDR1 PRHDT, CDR2 FYEKMQ (reference sequence). CDR3 amino acids: CASSPWGSYGYTF. CDR3 nucleotide sequence: TGTGCCAGCAGCCCCTGGGGGTCCTATGGCTACACCTTC. The variable domain in full, with the rest retrieved from reference TRBV13 and TRBJ1-2, is AAGVIQSPRHLIKEKRETATLKCYPIPRHDTVYWYQQGPGQDPQFLISFYEKMQSDKGSIPDRFSAQQFSDYHSELNMSSLELGDSALYFCASSPWGSYGYTFGSGTRLTVV.

The CDR3 here is CASSQSSYNEQFF. For the CDR3, the DNA is TGTGCCAGCAGCCAAAGCTCCTACAATGAGCAGTTCTTC. The chain uses TRBV11-1 and TRBJ2-1, with D uncertain. The CDR3 runs 13 residues. Germline-derived CDR1 and CDR2 are SGHAT and FQDESV (reference sequence). The germline V and J ends were trimmed by 5 bases and 0 bases, with 5 bases remaining between them.

This chain uses TRBV5-4 with TRBJ1-2, with D uncertain. The length of the CDR3 is 13 residues. The germline gives CDR1 SGHNT, CDR2 YYREEE (reference sequence). Trimming took 0 bases from V and 10 from J, leaving 13 bases between them. This CDR3 is CASSLAGRALYTF. CDR3 DNA: TGTGCCAGCAGCTTGGCCGGGAGGGCCCTCTACACCTTC.

J is TRBJ1-2 and V is TRBV6-6; TRBD1 aligns across 7 bases. Germline CDR1 MNHNY, CDR2 SVGAGI (reference sequence). This CDR3 comprises 14 residues. V was clipped by 7 bases and J by 2 bases; unmatched bases: 7. Written as DNA, the CDR3 is TGTGCCAGCACTCCTACGGGACAGAACTATGGCTACACCTTC. The encoded protein is CASTPTGQNYGYTF.

The chain carries TRBV28 and TRBJ1-2, with TRBD1 identical over 7 bases. Looked up from germline, CDR1 is MDHEN and CDR2 is SYDVKM. The CDR3 consists of 15 residues. Trimming at V came to 7 bases and at J to 7 bases, leaving 15 bases not matched to a gene. The CDR3 loop reads CASIKTGTVLGGYTF. CDR3 sequence (DNA): TGTGCCAGCATCAAGACAGGGACCGTTCTCGGTGGCTACACCTTC.

The chain carries TRBV5-4 and TRBJ2-2; D is unresolved. The germline V and J ends were trimmed by 0 bases and 7 bases, with 7 bases remaining between them. The CDR3 is 13 amino acids. CDR1 SGHNT and CDR2 YYREEE come from the germline V gene (reference sequence). The CDR3 nucleotides read TGTGCCAGCAGCTTGGAGTACGGCGGGGAGCTGTTTTTT. As protein: CASSLEYGGELFF.

The V call is TRBV28, the J call TRBJ2-1; 8 nucleotides match TRBD2. The CDR3 is 16 residues long. Germline CDR1 and CDR2: MDHEN and SYDVKM. Losses at the gene ends were 4 bases for V and 8 bases for J; bases not matched to a gene: 13. CDR3 nucleotides: TGTGCCAGCAGTTCCTCAGGGATAGCGGGATTACATGAGCAGTTCTTC. It translates to CASSSSGIAGLHEQFF.

The rearrangement joins TRBV5-1 to TRBJ2-3; 11 bases match TRBD2. The CDR3 totals 16 residues. Germline V gene lookup returns CDR1 SGHRS and CDR2 YFSETQ. With 3 bases clipped from V and 3 bases from J, the junction kept 6 bases outside the gene matches. Written as DNA, the CDR3 is TGCGCCAGCAGCTCCCAGACTAGCGGGAAGACAGATACGCAGTATTTT. This encodes CASSSQTSGKTDTQYF.

The CDR3 DNA follows: TGTGCCAGCAGCGTTACAGGGTTAGGCGGGGAGCTGTTTTTT. It codes for CASSVTGLGGELFF. The chain is built from TRBV9 and TRBJ2-2, with a possible D match to TRBD1 (6 bases). CDR3 length equals 14 residues. CDR1 and CDR2 (germline): SGDLS, YYNGEE. Trimming took 2 bases from V and 7 from J, leaving 12 bases between them.

The rearrangement joins TRBV28 to TRBJ2-1; TRBD1 might be the D (5 bases). This CDR3 has 13 amino acids. The V end lost 5 bases, the J end lost 7 bases, and 12 bases lay between the germline ends. Germline-derived CDR1 and CDR2 are MDHEN and SYDVKM. The CDR3 sequence: CASSLDSRNEQFF. Written as DNA, the CDR3 is TGTGCCAGCAGTCTCGACAGCCGGAATGAGCAGTTCTTC.

V gene TRBV25-1 combines with J gene TRBJ2-5; TRBD2 agrees at 10 bases. This CDR3 is built from 16 residues. V was clipped by 1 base and J by 3 bases; unmatched bases: 5. Looked up from germline, CDR1 is MGHDK and CDR2 is SYGVNS. CDR3 amino acids: CASSESLAGVEETQYF. CDR3 sequence (DNA): TGTGCCAGCAGTGAATCCCTAGCGGGAGTAGAAGAGACCCAGTACTTC.

V usage is TRBV4-2 and J usage is TRBJ2-1; 8 bases align to TRBD2. The CDR3 covers 16 residues. V dropped 2 bases and J dropped 7; count of bases not matched to a gene: 10. Germline CDR1 LGHNA, CDR2 YNFKEQ. This chain's CDR3 is CASSQSGGQGRNEQFF. CDR3 coding DNA: TGTGCCAGCAGCCAATCGGGGGGGCAGGGTCGGAATGAGCAGTTCTTC.

The chain is built from TRBV5-4 and TRBJ2-5; tentatively, D is TRBD2 (5 bases). There are 14 residues in the CDR3. V lost 4 bases and J 1 base, leaving 11 bases between the germline ends. CDR1 is SGHNT, CDR2 YYREEE, per germline (reference sequence). CDR3 coding DNA: TGTGCCAGCAGCCCGGGGTTCTCCCAAGAGACCCAGTACTTC. Encoded protein: CASSPGFSQETQYF.